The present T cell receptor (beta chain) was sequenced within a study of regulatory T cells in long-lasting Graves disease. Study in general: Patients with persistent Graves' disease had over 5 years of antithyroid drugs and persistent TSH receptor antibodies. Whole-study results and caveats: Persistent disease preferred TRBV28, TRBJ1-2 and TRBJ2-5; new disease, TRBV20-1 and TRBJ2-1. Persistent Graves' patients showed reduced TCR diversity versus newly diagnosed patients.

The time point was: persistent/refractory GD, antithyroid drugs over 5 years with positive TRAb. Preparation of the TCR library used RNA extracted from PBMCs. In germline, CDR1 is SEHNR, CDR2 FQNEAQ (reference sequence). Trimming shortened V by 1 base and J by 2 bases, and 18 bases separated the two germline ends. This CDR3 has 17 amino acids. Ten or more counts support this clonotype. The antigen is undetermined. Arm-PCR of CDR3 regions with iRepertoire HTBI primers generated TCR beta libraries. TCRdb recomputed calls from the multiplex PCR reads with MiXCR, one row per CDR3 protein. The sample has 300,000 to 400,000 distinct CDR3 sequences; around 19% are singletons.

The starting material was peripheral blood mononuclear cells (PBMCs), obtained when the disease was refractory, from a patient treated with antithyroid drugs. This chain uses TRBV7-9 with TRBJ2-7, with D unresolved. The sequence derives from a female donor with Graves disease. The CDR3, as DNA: TGTGCCAGCAGCTTAGGCTTTGGCAGCTTGGCAACCTACGAGCAGTACTTC. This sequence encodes CASSLGFGSLATYEQYF.